This T cell receptor beta chain was sequenced during a study of CD8 T cells in ankylosing spondylitis. TCRdb re-derived calls from the 5' RACE reads in MiXCR, one entry per CDR3 protein. The data contain about 36,000 distinct CDR3 sequences, 6% of them singletons. The CDR3 has 16 residues. The J segment lost 5 bases and the V segment lost 1 base, leaving 8 bases of the junction unmatched. CDR1 and CDR2 (germline): MDHEN, SYDVKM. At least ten counts were recorded for this clonotype. Sequenced input: blood, either unsorted or a sorted T cell fraction (not recorded which). This sequence was found in a male donor with ankylosing spondylitis or in good health (not recorded which). The chain combines TRBV28 with TRBJ2-1; 7 nucleotides agree with TRBD2. In DNA form, the CDR3 reads TGTGCCAGCAGTTTATCAACGGGGAGGGTGAACAATGAGCAGTTCTTC. Residues: CASSLSTGRVNNEQFF.